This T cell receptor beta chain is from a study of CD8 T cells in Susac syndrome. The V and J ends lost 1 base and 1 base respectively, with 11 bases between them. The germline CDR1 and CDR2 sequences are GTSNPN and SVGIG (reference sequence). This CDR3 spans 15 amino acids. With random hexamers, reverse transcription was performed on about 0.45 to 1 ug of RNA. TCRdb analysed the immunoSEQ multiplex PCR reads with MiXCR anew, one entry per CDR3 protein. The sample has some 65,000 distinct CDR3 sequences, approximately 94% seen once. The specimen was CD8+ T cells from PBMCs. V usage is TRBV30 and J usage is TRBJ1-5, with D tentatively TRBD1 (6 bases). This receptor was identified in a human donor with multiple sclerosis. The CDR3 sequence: CAWSDGTGSNQPQHF. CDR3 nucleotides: TGTGCCTGGAGTGATGGTACAGGGAGCAATCAGCCCCAGCATTTT.